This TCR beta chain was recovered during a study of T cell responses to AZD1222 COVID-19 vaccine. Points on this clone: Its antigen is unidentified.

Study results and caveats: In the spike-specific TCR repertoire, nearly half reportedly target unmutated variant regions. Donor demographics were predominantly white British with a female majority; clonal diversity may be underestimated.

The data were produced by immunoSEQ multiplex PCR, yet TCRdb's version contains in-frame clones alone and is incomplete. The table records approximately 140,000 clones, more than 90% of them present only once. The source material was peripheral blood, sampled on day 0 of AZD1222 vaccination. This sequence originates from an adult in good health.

In nucleotides, the CDR3 is TGTGCCAGCAGCTGGGACCCTAGCAATCAGCCCCAGCATTTT. Residues: CASSWDPSNQPQHF. The V call is TRBV5-5, the J call TRBJ1-5; possible D gene TRBD1, 5 bases. From germline, CDR1 is SGHKS and CDR2 YYEKEE (reference sequence). This CDR3 comprises 14 residues. The V gene lost 3 bases and the J gene lost 0 bases, with 7 bases spanning the gap. Full variable domain (remainder filled in from reference TRBV5-5 and TRBJ1-5): DAGVTQSPTHLIKTRGQQVTLRCSPISGHKSVSWYQQVLGQGPQFIFQYYEKEERGRGNFPDRFSARQFPNYSSELNVNALLLGDSALYLCASSWDPSNQPQHFGDGTRLSIL.